This T cell receptor (beta chain) was identified during a study of cytomegalovirus exposure and HLA in healthy donors. The PCR ran on 60 Vbeta and 13 Jbeta primers. Only in-frame clones appear in the TCRdb table, and some are missing; sequencing was by immunoSEQ multiplex PCR. Found here are 95,000 to 130,000 clones, around 10% of them singletons; the top ten hold about 3%. The CDR3 totals 13 residues. Germline CDR1 is WNHNN and CDR2 is SYGVQD (reference sequence). V lost 3 bases and J 5 bases, leaving 10 bases between the germline ends. General study findings and limits: Segments of the TCR beta V type were, in most cases, productive about 87% or about 30% of the time in an earlier analysis.

On this clone: Its antigen remains unknown.

Sequenced input: PBMCs. This clonotype originated in a man younger than 40 in good health and CMV-seronegative. The chain recombines TRBV10-1 with TRBJ2-5, with D unresolved. CDR3 sequence reads: CASSEGTVETQYF. In DNA form, the CDR3 reads TGCGCCAGCAGTGAAGGTACAGTGGAGACCCAGTACTTC.